This paragraph covers one TCR beta chain sequence. The repertoire was sequenced with immunoSEQ multiplex PCR; TCRdb's copy has only in-frame clones and lacks some. The repertoire holds around 66,000 clones, with around 85% as singletons. This sample was included in a study of OX40 agonist ivuxolimab in advanced cancers. Across the study: Earlier anti-PD-1, anti-PD-L1 or anti-CTLA-4 therapy was permitted; 40% had received some.

The germline CDR1 and CDR2 sequences are MDHEN and SYDVKM. This CDR3 comprises 14 residues. The V end was cut by 3 bases, the J end by 6 bases, with 11 bases between. The J gene is TRBJ1-4, the V gene TRBV28, with D tentatively TRBD1 (6 bases). The sequenced sample was CD4+ or CD8+ T cells sorted from blood, obtained in a trial of the OX40 agonist ivuxolimab. This clonotype was sampled from an adult with an advanced solid tumor such as melanoma, head and neck, liver or kidney cancer. CDR3 in DNA: TGTGCCAGCAGTTTCCCAGGGGCCGATGAAAAACTGTTTTTT. It is translated as CASSFPGADEKLFF. The whole variable domain, remainder taken from reference TRBV28 and TRBJ1-4, is DVKVTQSSRYLVKRTGEKVFLECVQDMDHENMFWYRQDPGLGLRLIYFSYDVKMKEKGDIPEGYSVSREKKERFSLILESASTNQTSMYLCASSFPGADEKLFFGSGTQLSVL.